Listed below are T cell receptor beta chains from one sample, sequenced in a study of cytomegalovirus exposure and HLA in healthy donors. This table comes from immunoSEQ multiplex PCR, and its TCRdb copy is limited to in-frame clones, with some not included. The sample holds 110,000 or so clones, over 65% seen once. The sample consisted of PBMCs. The receptors here all came from a woman in her 30s in good health and CMV-seropositive. CDR3s include the opening cysteine and the closing phenylalanine or tryptophan. Each record gives: CDR3 DNA, CDR3 protein, V gene, J gene, clone size, D gene. The D gene is left open where the match is weak. Clone size is given for some rows only: seen once, a few or many times, or a class if the clone is expanded.

CDR3 DNA: TGCGCCAGCAGCCCGGGACAGAGCTATGGCTACACCTTC; CDR3 protein: CASSPGQSYGYTF; V gene: TRBV5-1; J gene: TRBJ1-2; clone size: few; D gene: TRBD1
CDR3 DNA: TGTGCCAGCAGCTTAGATTACAGAGTGAACCTTGAAGCTTTCTTT; CDR3 protein: CASSLDYRVNLEAFF; V gene: TRBV7-8; J gene: TRBJ1-1; clone size: NA; D gene: NA
CDR3 DNA: TGTGCCAGCAAATTTGTATATAGGGGTCCCAACTATGGCTACACCTTC; CDR3 protein: CASKFVYRGPNYGYTF; V gene: TRBV5-5; J gene: TRBJ1-2; clone size: NA; D gene: NA
CDR3 DNA: TGTGCCAGCAGCGTAGGAAGGACAGGGAGATCTGGAAACACCATATATTTT; CDR3 protein: CASSVGRTGRSGNTIYF; V gene: TRBV9; J gene: TRBJ1-3; clone size: once; D gene: TRBD1
CDR3 DNA: TGTGCCAGCAGCTTAAGGCAGCGCGACGTGATAGGGGCCAACGTCCTGACTTTC; CDR3 protein: CASSLRQRDVIGANVLTF; V gene: TRBV7-9; J gene: TRBJ2-6; clone size: NA; D gene: NA
CDR3 DNA: TGTGCCAGCAGGGGGACTAGCGGGGGGGCCAGCACAGATACGCAGTATTTT; CDR3 protein: CASRGTSGGASTDTQYF; V gene: TRBV27; J gene: TRBJ2-3; clone size: NA; D gene: TRBD2
CDR3 DNA: TGTGCCACCAGCAGGGGGCTTACAGGGACCTCACCCCTCCACTTT; CDR3 protein: CATSRGLTGTSPLHF; V gene: TRBV15; J gene: TRBJ1-6; clone size: NA; D gene: NA
CDR3 DNA: TGTGCCAGCAGTGAAGACGGCGGGGTTTTCCCCTACGAGCAGTACTTC; CDR3 protein: CASSEDGGVFPYEQYF; V gene: TRBV6-1; J gene: TRBJ2-7; clone size: few; D gene: NA
CDR3 DNA: TGTGCCAGCAGCCTGAGGTCGTCGGAGACCCAGTACTTC; CDR3 protein: CASSLRSSETQYF; V gene: TRBV7-9; J gene: TRBJ2-5; clone size: NA; D gene: NA
CDR3 DNA: TGTGCCAGCAGTTTGGAGACAGGGGCAGAGGAGACCCAGTACTTC; CDR3 protein: CASSLETGAEETQYF; V gene: TRBV6-5; J gene: TRBJ2-5; clone size: NA; D gene: TRBD1
CDR3 DNA: TGCGCCAGCAGCCAAACAGCAGTAAGCTCCTACGAGCAGTACTTC; CDR3 protein: CASSQTAVSSYEQYF; V gene: TRBV4-1; J gene: TRBJ2-7; clone size: once; D gene: NA
CDR3 DNA: TGTGCCAGCAGCACCTCAGGGGGCACTGAAGCTTTCTTT; CDR3 protein: CASSTSGGTEAFF; V gene: TRBV9; J gene: TRBJ1-1; clone size: NA; D gene: TRBD1
CDR3 DNA: TGCGCCAGCAGCCGACAGGGACAGACAGATGAAAAACTGTTTTTT; CDR3 protein: CASSRQGQTDEKLFF; V gene: TRBV4-1; J gene: TRBJ1-4; clone size: NA; D gene: TRBD1
CDR3 DNA: TGTGCCAGTAGTAAGGGACTAGCGGGAACAACCACAGATACGCAGTATTTT; CDR3 protein: CASSKGLAGTTTDTQYF; V gene: TRBV19; J gene: TRBJ2-3; clone size: once; D gene: TRBD2
CDR3 DNA: TGTGCCTGGACCCGACAGGGGGTGGGTGGCTACACCTTC; CDR3 protein: CAWTRQGVGGYTF; V gene: TRBV30; J gene: TRBJ1-2; clone size: NA; D gene: TRBD1
CDR3 DNA: TGTGCCAGCAGCGGGACTAGTTCCGGGGAGCTGTTTTTT; CDR3 protein: CASSGTSSGELFF; V gene: TRBV7-3; J gene: TRBJ2-2; clone size: NA; D gene: TRBD2
CDR3 DNA: TGCGCCAGCAGCTCCGGAGGTAACTATGGCTACACCTTC; CDR3 protein: CASSSGGNYGYTF; V gene: TRBV5-1; J gene: TRBJ1-2; clone size: NA; D gene: NA
CDR3 DNA: TGTGCCAGCAGCCGACAGGTCCGCAATCAGCCCCAGCATTTT; CDR3 protein: CASSRQVRNQPQHF; V gene: TRBV5-4; J gene: TRBJ1-5; clone size: NA; D gene: NA
CDR3 DNA: TGCGCCAGCAGCTTGGACAACATGAACACTGAAGCTTTCTTT; CDR3 protein: CASSLDNMNTEAFF; V gene: TRBV5-1; J gene: TRBJ1-1; clone size: NA; D gene: NA
CDR3 DNA: TGTTCCAGCAGCTGGGGACTAGCGGAAGAGACCCAGTACTTC; CDR3 protein: CSSSWGLAEETQYF; V gene: TRBV7-9; J gene: TRBJ2-5; clone size: NA; D gene: TRBD2
CDR3 DNA: TGTGCCAGCAGTCAAGAAGGGGCCCCCTACGAGCAGTACTTC; CDR3 protein: CASSQEGAPYEQYF; V gene: TRBV11-3; J gene: TRBJ2-7; clone size: NA; D gene: NA
CDR3 DNA: TGTGCCAGTAGCAGGGGGCCACCTAACTATGGCTACACCTTC; CDR3 protein: CASSRGPPNYGYTF; V gene: TRBV19; J gene: TRBJ1-2; clone size: NA; D gene: TRBD1
CDR3 DNA: TGTGCCAGCAGTGAAGAGATAGCGGGAGAATTGGATACGCAGTATTTT; CDR3 protein: CASSEEIAGELDTQYF; V gene: TRBV6-1; J gene: TRBJ2-3; clone size: NA; D gene: TRBD2
CDR3 DNA: TGTGCCAGCAGCAAATCACAGGGGACGAACACTGAAGCTTTCTTT; CDR3 protein: CASSKSQGTNTEAFF; V gene: TRBV5-5; J gene: TRBJ1-1; clone size: NA; D gene: TRBD1
CDR3 DNA: TGTGCCAGCAGCGTATCAGGGGGCCACTACGAGCAGTACTTC; CDR3 protein: CASSVSGGHYEQYF; V gene: TRBV9; J gene: TRBJ2-7; clone size: NA; D gene: TRBD1
CDR3 DNA: TGTGCCAGCAGCAAACCCTCGACTAGCGGGGGGGGGTACAATGAGCAGTTCTTC; CDR3 protein: CASSKPSTSGGGYNEQFF; V gene: TRBV21-1; J gene: TRBJ2-1; clone size: few; D gene: NA
CDR3 DNA: TGTGCCTGGATTCCGGGACAGACACACTATGGCTACACCTTC; CDR3 protein: CAWIPGQTHYGYTF; V gene: TRBV30; J gene: TRBJ1-2; clone size: NA; D gene: TRBD1
CDR3 DNA: TGTGCCAGCAAAAGGGACAACTTGAACACTGAAGCTTTCTTT; CDR3 protein: CASKRDNLNTEAFF; V gene: TRBV6-5; J gene: TRBJ1-1; clone size: few; D gene: NA
CDR3 DNA: TGTGCCAGTAGTCCAGCAGGGCCTAGCAATCAGCCCCAGCATTTT; CDR3 protein: CASSPAGPSNQPQHF; V gene: TRBV19; J gene: TRBJ1-5; clone size: NA; D gene: NA
CDR3 DNA: TGTGCCAGCAGCGATGACAGGGGAGAAGAAAAACTGTTTTTT; CDR3 protein: CASSDDRGEEKLFF; V gene: TRBV27; J gene: TRBJ1-4; clone size: once; D gene: TRBD1
CDR3 DNA: TGTGCCAGCAGCCTTAGGGCGGGACAGGGGGATTATGGAAACACCATATATTTT; CDR3 protein: CASSLRAGQGDYGNTIYF; V gene: TRBV5-4; J gene: TRBJ1-3; clone size: NA; D gene: TRBD1
CDR3 DNA: TGCGCCAGCAGCCAAGGGACCGGGACTCATAGCACAGATACGCAGTATTTT; CDR3 protein: CASSQGTGTHSTDTQYF; V gene: TRBV4-1; J gene: TRBJ2-3; clone size: NA; D gene: NA
CDR3 DNA: TGTGCCAGCAGCTTGAGCGGAGTCGTGGCCCAGTACTTC; CDR3 protein: CASSLSGVVAQYF; V gene: TRBV5-4; J gene: TRBJ2-5; clone size: NA; D gene: NA
CDR3 DNA: TGTGCCAGCAGTGAAGAGGCGGGAGGGTACAATGAGCAGTTCTTC; CDR3 protein: CASSEEAGGYNEQFF; V gene: TRBV6-1; J gene: TRBJ2-1; clone size: NA; D gene: TRBD2
CDR3 DNA: TGTGCCAGCAGTTCCGACGCCAGGTCCTACTATGGCTACACCTTC; CDR3 protein: CASSSDARSYYGYTF; V gene: TRBV27; J gene: TRBJ1-2; clone size: NA; D gene: NA
CDR3 DNA: TGTGCCAGCAGCTTAGCGGGAGGGCCGAGCAATGAGCAGTTCTTC; CDR3 protein: CASSLAGGPSNEQFF; V gene: TRBV7-3; J gene: TRBJ2-1; clone size: NA; D gene: TRBD2
CDR3 DNA: TGTGCCAGCAGCTTACATACAGGGTCTGGGGCCAACGTCCTGACTTTC; CDR3 protein: CASSLHTGSGANVLTF; V gene: TRBV7-3; J gene: TRBJ2-6; clone size: NA; D gene: NA
CDR3 DNA: TGTGCCAGCAAATTAAAAGGGGCAGGGAACACTGAAGCTTTCTTT; CDR3 protein: CASKLKGAGNTEAFF; V gene: TRBV6-1; J gene: TRBJ1-1; clone size: NA; D gene: NA
CDR3 DNA: TGTGCCAGCAGCTTAGAAGTCAGGGGCGAGCAGTACTTC; CDR3 protein: CASSLEVRGEQYF; V gene: TRBV7-2; J gene: TRBJ2-7; clone size: few; D gene: NA
CDR3 DNA: TGTGCCAGCAGTGAAGCGGGACAGGGGGACGAGCAGTACTTC; CDR3 protein: CASSEAGQGDEQYF; V gene: TRBV6-1; J gene: TRBJ2-7; clone size: NA; D gene: TRBD1
CDR3 DNA: TGTGCCTGGAGAGGTGGGAGCGGTGAAAAACTGTTTTTT; CDR3 protein: CAWRGGSGEKLFF; V gene: TRBV30; J gene: TRBJ1-4; clone size: NA; D gene: NA
CDR3 DNA: TGTGCCAGCAGGGACAGTTTAGCACAGGGCAACCAGCCCCAGCATTTT; CDR3 protein: CASRDSLAQGNQPQHF; V gene: TRBV2; J gene: TRBJ1-5; clone size: NA; D gene: NA